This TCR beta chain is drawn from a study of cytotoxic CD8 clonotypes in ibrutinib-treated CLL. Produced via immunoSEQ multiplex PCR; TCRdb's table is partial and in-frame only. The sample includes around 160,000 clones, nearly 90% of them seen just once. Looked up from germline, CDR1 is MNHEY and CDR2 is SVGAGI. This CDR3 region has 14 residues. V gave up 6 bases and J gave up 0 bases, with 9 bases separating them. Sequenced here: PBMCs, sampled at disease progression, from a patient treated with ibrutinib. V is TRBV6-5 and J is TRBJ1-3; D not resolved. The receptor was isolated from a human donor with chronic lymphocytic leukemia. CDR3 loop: CASSNPGSGNTIYF. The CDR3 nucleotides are TGTGCCAGCAGCAACCCCGGCTCTGGAAACACCATATATTTT.